This T cell receptor beta chain appears in the sequencing data of a study of cytomegalovirus exposure and HLA in healthy donors. The primer mix had 60 Vbeta and 13 Jbeta primers. Assay: immunoSEQ multiplex PCR; the TCRdb copy retains only in-frame clones and omits some. This repertoire shows under 100,000 clones, 55% to 75% found once; its top ten account for roughly 15%. The germline CDR1 and CDR2 sequences are PRHDT and FYEKMQ (reference sequence). The V gene lost 5 bases and the J gene lost 0 bases, with 10 bases spanning the gap. The CDR3 runs 15 residues. The source is a woman aged 45-65 years in good health and CMV-seropositive. This sequence joins TRBV13 and TRBJ1-4; D might be TRBD1 (6 bases). The source material was PBMCs. The CDR3 sequence: CASSLRGATNEKLFF. CDR3 in DNA: TGTGCCAGCAGCCTCAGGGGAGCAACTAATGAAAAACTGTTTTTT.